Listed below are T cell receptor beta chains from one sample, sequenced in a study of cytomegalovirus exposure and HLA in healthy donors. Data came from immunoSEQ multiplex PCR; TCRdb stores just in-frame clones and leaves some out. The table has 150,000 to 200,000 clones, around nine tenths seen once; the top ten hold less than 3.5%. Sample: PBMCs. These receptors were obtained from a man younger than 35 in good health and CMV-seropositive. CDR3s leave out the opening cysteine and the closing phenylalanine or tryptophan. Clone sizes are given selectively: once, few, many, or a class where the clone is expanded.

J: TRBJ2-5
V: TRBV7-7
length: 15
size: .
CDR3: ASSLAGLAGGSETQY

J: TRBJ2-7
V: TRBV30
length: 13
size: .
CDR3: AWRRLAGVTYEQY

J: TRBJ2-3
V: TRBV5-3
length: 13
size: .
CDR3: ARSQVGADTDTQY

J: TRBJ2-7
V: TRBV11-1
length: 10
size: .
CDR3: ASSFYSGEQY

J: TRBJ2-1
V: TRBV28
length: 12
size: .
CDR3: ASSFRGRENEQF

J: TRBJ1-5
V: TRBV28
length: 13
size: .
CDR3: ASRAPGYSNQPQH

J: TRBJ1-2
V: TRBV7-8
length: 15
size: once
CDR3: ASSLGALRGEDYGYT

J: TRBJ2-7
V: TRBV6-5
length: 13
size: .
CDR3: ASSYSRVSSYEQY

J: TRBJ2-2
V: TRBV7-2
length: 15
size: .
CDR3: ASSWSGTGVYTGELF

J: TRBJ1-6
V: TRBV19
length: 12
size: .
CDR3: ASSILQDNSPLH

J: TRBJ1-5
V: TRBV19
length: 9
size: few
CDR3: ATQGFQPQH

J: TRBJ1-2
V: TRBV5-6
length: 11
size: .
CDR3: ASSLGQNYGYT

J: TRBJ2-3
V: TRBV6-4
length: 11
size: few
CDR3: ASSAGESDTQY

J: TRBJ1-1
V: TRBV4-3
length: 13
size: .
CDR3: ASSQVRAVPDEAF

J: TRBJ2-5
V: TRBV6-1
length: 15
size: .
CDR3: ASSEEAGGLPQETQY

J: TRBJ1-1
V: TRBV7-9
length: 15
size: .
CDR3: ASRATPYRLENTEAF

J: TRBJ2-5
V: TRBV30
length: 9
size: .
CDR3: AWSGGGTQY

J: TRBJ2-5
V: TRBV5-1
length: 14
size: .
CDR3: ASSQNIQGFQETQY

J: TRBJ2-1
V: TRBV14
length: 14
size: .
CDR3: ASSHTSLTTYNEQF

J: TRBJ1-1
V: TRBV28
length: 11
size: .
CDR3: ASSLSENTEAF

J: TRBJ2-3
V: TRBV7-9
length: 12
size: once
CDR3: ASSTLDRADTQY

J: TRBJ2-3
V: TRBV2
length: 11
size: .
CDR3: ASRNRGTDTQY

J: TRBJ1-6
V: TRBV5-6
length: 15
size: .
CDR3: ASSILKGQGIHSPLH

J: TRBJ2-5
V: TRBV5-4
length: 14
size: once
CDR3: ASSLSRTGGRETQY

J: TRBJ2-7
V: TRBV5-8
length: 13
size: .
CDR3: ASSTRSGRVNEQY

J: TRBJ2-1
V: TRBV13
length: 13
size: once
CDR3: ASGTSGPSYNEQF

J: TRBJ2-2
V: TRBV6-6
length: 14
size: .
CDR3: ASSYEPPGPTGELF

J: TRBJ1-5
V: TRBV18
length: 12
size: .
CDR3: ASSPAGSNQPQH

J: TRBJ2-5
V: TRBV29-1
length: 11
size: once
CDR3: SVEGRPQETQY

J: TRBJ2-2
V: TRBV7-9
length: 12
size: .
CDR3: ASRDRANTGELF

J: TRBJ2-7
V: TRBV27
length: 11
size: .
CDR3: ASSGQGAREQY

J: TRBJ2-7
V: TRBV18
length: 12
size: .
CDR3: ASSRDSGSYEQY

J: TRBJ1-2
V: TRBV19
length: 12
size: .
CDR3: ATRGPGGNYGYT

J: TRBJ1-1
V: TRBV27
length: 14
size: once
CDR3: ASSLSIGQGTTEAF

J: TRBJ1-1
V: TRBV7-9
length: 10
size: .
CDR3: ASSLALPEAF

J: TRBJ2-2
V: TRBV14
length: 13
size: .
CDR3: ASSQGTYNTGELF

J: TRBJ2-7
V: TRBV11-3
length: 12
size: few
CDR3: ASSDGAGSYEQY

J: TRBJ2-5
V: TRBV2
length: 11
size: .
CDR3: ASSPSGGETQY

J: TRBJ1-2
V: TRBV6-6
length: 12
size: .
CDR3: ASSPVRGGYGYT

J: TRBJ1-3
V: TRBV18
length: 15
size: .
CDR3: ASSPKITDSSGNTIY

J: TRBJ1-1
V: TRBV4-1
length: 13
size: .
CDR3: ASSQDLGDSRGAF

J: TRBJ1-3
V: TRBV29-1
length: 11
size: .
CDR3: SVVAGARNTIY

J: TRBJ2-7
V: TRBV2
length: 11
size: few
CDR3: ASSDGGTGARY

J: TRBJ1-2
V: TRBV29-1
length: 11
size: few
CDR3: SVGRGQNYGYT

J: TRBJ2-7
V: TRBV7-6
length: 12
size: .
CDR3: ASSLGGPRDEQY

J: TRBJ2-5
V: TRBV6-1
length: 13
size: .
CDR3: ATGAVGATWETQY

J: TRBJ2-7
V: TRBV7-9
length: 11
size: .
CDR3: ASSRQGMGEQY

J: TRBJ2-3
V: TRBV11-2
length: 13
size: .
CDR3: ASRSTSGGTDTQY

J: TRBJ2-1
V: TRBV7-8
length: 15
size: .
CDR3: ASSLAMGLLFYNEQF

J: TRBJ2-1
V: TRBV27
length: 13
size: .
CDR3: ASSFRDWADNEQF

J: TRBJ2-1
V: TRBV4-1
length: 13
size: .
CDR3: ASSQRGAGGDEQF

J: TRBJ1-1
V: TRBV19
length: 14
size: .
CDR3: ASSTRQGKGSTEAF

J: TRBJ2-2
V: TRBV13
length: 13
size: .
CDR3: ASSLLGGNTGELF

J: TRBJ2-5
V: TRBV5-1
length: 15
size: .
CDR3: ASSRGLPGSGYETQY

J: TRBJ1-1
V: TRBV2
length: 12
size: .
CDR3: ASRGDRLNTEAF